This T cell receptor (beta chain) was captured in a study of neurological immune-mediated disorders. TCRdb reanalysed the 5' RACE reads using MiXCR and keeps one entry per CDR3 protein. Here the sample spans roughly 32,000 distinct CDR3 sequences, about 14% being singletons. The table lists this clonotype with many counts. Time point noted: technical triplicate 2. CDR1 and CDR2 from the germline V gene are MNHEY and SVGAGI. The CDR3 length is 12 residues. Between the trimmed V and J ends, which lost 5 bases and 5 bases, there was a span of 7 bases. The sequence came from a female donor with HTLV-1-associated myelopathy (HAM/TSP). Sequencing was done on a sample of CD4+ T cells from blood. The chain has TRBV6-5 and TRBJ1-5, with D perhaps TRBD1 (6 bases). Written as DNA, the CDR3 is TGTGCCAGCAGTACAGGGCATCAGCCCCAGCATTTT. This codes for CASSTGHQPQHF.